One T cell receptor (beta chain) is described in this entry. Its antigen is as yet unknown. High-throughput TCR beta sequencing covered peripheral CD8+ and CD4+ T cells. TEMRA cells were FACS-enriched and CD8+ and CD4+ T cells negatively isolated. This sample was included in a study of CD8 T cells in Susac syndrome. Findings of the study overall: The authors acknowledged that their TCR sequencing and HLA analysis involved a relatively small number of individuals.

Roughly 0.5 to 1 ug RNA was reverse transcribed with random hexamers. TCRdb itself ran the immunoSEQ multiplex PCR reads through MiXCR, one entry per CDR3 protein. The data hold around 180,000 distinct CDR3 sequences, with roughly 95% observed a single time. The receptor was isolated from a human donor with multiple sclerosis. Material: CD8+ T cells from PBMCs.

CDR3 in amino acids: CSVDNGNTEAFF. CDR3 sequence (DNA): TGCAGCGTTGACAACGGGAACACTGAAGCTTTCTTT. The rearrangement joins TRBV29-1 to TRBJ1-1, with unresolved D. V was clipped by 3 bases and J by 1 base, with 6 bases between them. The germline CDR1 and CDR2 sequences are SQVTM and ANQGSEA. CDR3 length: 12 residues. The full variable domain, in which reference TRBV29-1 and TRBJ1-1 provide the parts outside the CDR3, is SAVISQKPSRDICQRGTSLTIQCQVDSQVTMMFWYRQQPGQSLTLIATANQGSEATYESGFVIDKFPISRPNLTFSTLTVSNMSPEDSSIYLCSVDNGNTEAFFGQGTRLTVV.